This entry features one TCR beta chain sequence. The sample comes from a study of OX40 agonist ivuxolimab in advanced cancers. The germline V gene has CDR1 MDHEN and CDR2 SYDVKM. This CDR3 spans 15 amino acids. Trimming at V came to 7 bases and at J to 2 bases, leaving 6 bases not matched to a gene. The table came from immunoSEQ multiplex PCR; TCRdb's copy has only in-frame clones and leaves some out. The data show 60,000 to 85,000 clones, about nine tenths seen once. This rearrangement joins TRBV28 to TRBJ1-5; the match to TRBD1 covers 9 bases. This clonotype was sampled from an adult with an advanced solid tumor such as melanoma, head and neck, liver or kidney cancer. The sample was CD4+ or CD8+ T cells sorted from blood, taken in a trial of the OX40 agonist ivuxolimab. The CDR3 sequence is CASIKDRGGNQPQHF. The CDR3 nucleotides read TGTGCCAGCATCAAGGACAGGGGTGGCAATCAGCCCCAGCATTTT.